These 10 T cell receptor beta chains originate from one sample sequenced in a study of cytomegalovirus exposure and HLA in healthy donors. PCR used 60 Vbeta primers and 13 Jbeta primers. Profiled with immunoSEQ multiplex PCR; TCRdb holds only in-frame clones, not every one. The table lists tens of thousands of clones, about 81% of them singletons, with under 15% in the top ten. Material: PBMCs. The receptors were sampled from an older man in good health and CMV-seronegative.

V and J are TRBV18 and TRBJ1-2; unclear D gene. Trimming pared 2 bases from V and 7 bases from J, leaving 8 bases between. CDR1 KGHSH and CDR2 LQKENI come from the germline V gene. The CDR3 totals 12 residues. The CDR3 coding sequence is TGTGCCAGCTCACCAGATGGCCGTGGCTACACCTTC. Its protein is CASSPDGRGYTF.

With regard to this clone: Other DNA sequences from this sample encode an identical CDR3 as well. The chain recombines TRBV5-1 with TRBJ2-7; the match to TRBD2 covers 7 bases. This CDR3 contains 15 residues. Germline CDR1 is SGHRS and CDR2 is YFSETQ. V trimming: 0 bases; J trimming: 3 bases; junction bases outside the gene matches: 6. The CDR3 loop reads CASSLGAGVGYEQYF. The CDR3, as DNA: TGCGCCAGCAGCTTGGGTGCGGGAGTTGGCTACGAGCAGTACTTC.

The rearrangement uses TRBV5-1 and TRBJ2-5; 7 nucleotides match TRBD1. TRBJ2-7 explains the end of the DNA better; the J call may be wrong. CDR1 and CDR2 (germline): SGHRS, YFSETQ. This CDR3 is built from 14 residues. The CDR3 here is CASSLGQGAYEQYF. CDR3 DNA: TGCGCCAGCAGCCTAGGGCAGGGGGCCTACGAGCAGTACTTC.

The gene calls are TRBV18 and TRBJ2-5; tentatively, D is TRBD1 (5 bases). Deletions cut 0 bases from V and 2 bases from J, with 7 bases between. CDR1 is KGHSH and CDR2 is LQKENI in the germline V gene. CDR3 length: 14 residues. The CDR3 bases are TGTGCCAGCTCACCACCGACAGTTCAAGAGACCCAGTACTTC. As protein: CASSPPTVQETQYF.

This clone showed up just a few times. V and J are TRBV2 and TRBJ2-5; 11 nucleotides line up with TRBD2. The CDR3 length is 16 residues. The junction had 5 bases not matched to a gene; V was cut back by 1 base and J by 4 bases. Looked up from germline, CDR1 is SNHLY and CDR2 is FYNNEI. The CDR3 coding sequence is TGTGCCAGCAGTGAAGGGTTAGCGGGAGGGGGAGAGACCCAGTACTTC. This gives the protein CASSEGLAGGGETQYF.

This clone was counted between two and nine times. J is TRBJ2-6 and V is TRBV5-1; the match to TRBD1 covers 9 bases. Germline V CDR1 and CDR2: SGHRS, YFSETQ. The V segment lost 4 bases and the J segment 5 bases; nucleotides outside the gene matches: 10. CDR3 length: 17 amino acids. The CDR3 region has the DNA TGCGCCAGCAGCCTGGGGGACAGGGTAGCGTGGGCCAACGTCCTGACTTTC. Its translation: CASSLGDRVAWANVLTF.

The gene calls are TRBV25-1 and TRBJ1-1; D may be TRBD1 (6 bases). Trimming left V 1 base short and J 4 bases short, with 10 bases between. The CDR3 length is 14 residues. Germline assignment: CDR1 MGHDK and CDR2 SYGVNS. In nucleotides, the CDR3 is TGTGCCAGCAGTGAATTGGGACACGGCACTGAAGCTTTCTTT. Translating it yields CASSELGHGTEAFF.

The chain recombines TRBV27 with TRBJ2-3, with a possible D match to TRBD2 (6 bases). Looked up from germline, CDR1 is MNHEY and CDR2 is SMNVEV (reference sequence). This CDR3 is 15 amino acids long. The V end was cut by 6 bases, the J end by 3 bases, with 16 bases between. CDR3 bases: TGTGCCAGCAGCTACCGGCCAGGACTAACAGATACGCAGTATTTT. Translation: CASSYRPGLTDTQYF.

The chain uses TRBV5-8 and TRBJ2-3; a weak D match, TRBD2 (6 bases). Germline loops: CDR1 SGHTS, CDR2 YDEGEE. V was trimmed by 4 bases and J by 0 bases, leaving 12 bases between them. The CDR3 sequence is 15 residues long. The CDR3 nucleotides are TGTGCCAGCAGCCTGGGCGGGGCAAGCACAGATACGCAGTATTTT. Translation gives CASSLGGASTDTQYF.

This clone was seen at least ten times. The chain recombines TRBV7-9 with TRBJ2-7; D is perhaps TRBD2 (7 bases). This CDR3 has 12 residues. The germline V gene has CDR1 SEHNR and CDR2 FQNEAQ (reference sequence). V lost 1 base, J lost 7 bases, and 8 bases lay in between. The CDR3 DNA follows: TGTGCCAGCAGCTTAGAGGGGGGGGAGCAGTACTTC. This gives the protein CASSLEGGEQYF. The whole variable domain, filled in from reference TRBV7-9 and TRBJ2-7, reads DTGVSQNPRHKITKRGQNVTFRCDPISEHNRLYWYRQTLGQGPEFLTYFQNEAQLEKSRLLSDRFSAERPKGSFSTLEIQRTEQGDSAMYLCASSLEGGEQYFGPGTRLTVT.